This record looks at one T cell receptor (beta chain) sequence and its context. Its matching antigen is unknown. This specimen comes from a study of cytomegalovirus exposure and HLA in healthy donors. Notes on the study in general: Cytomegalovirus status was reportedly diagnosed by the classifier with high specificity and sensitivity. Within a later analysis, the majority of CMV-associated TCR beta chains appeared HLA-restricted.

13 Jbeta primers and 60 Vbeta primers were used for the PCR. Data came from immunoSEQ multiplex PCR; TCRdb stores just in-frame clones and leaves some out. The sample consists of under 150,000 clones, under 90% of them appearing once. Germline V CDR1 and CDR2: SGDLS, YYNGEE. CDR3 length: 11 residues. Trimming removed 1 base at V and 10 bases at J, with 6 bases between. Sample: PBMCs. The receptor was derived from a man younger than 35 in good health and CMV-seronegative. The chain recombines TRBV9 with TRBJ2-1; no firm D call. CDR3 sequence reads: CASSVLEEQFF. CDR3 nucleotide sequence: TGTGCCAGCAGCGTATTAGAGGAGCAGTTCTTC.